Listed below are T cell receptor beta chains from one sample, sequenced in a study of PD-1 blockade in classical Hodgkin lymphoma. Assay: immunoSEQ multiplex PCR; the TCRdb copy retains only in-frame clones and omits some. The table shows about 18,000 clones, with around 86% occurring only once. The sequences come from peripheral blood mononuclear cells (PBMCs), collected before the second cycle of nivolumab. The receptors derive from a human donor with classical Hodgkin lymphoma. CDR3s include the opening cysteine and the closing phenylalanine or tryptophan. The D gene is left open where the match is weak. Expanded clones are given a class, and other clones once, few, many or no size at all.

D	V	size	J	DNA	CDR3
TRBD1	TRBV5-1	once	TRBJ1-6	TGCGCCAGCAGCTTGTCGGGACAGGAGAATAATTCACCCCTCCACTTT	CASSLSGQENNSPLHF
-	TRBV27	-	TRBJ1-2	TGTGCCAGTCGAAGGATAGGATATGGCTACACCTTC	CASRRIGYGYTF
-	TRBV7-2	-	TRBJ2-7	TGTGCCAGCAGCATGGTCACCGGGACATGGCTTCGGCAGTACTTC	CASSMVTGTWLRQYF
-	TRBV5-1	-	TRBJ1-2	TGCGCCAGCAGCGTAGGGAGCGCGGAGGGCTACACCTTC	CASSVGSAEGYTF
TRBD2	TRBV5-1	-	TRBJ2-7	TGCGCCAGTACGGGAAGCGGGGGGGCCTACGAGCAGTACTTC	CASTGSGGAYEQYF
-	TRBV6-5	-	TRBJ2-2	TGTGCCAGCAGTTTTAGACAGGCCGGGGAGCTGTTTTTT	CASSFRQAGELFF
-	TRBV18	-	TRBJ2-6	TGTGCCAGCTCCCTACAGGGCAACTCTGGGGCCAACGTCCTGACTTTC	CASSLQGNSGANVLTF
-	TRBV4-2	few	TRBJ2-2	TGTGCCAGCAGCCAAGACAGGGGCGGCGGGGAGCTGTTTTTT	CASSQDRGGGELFF
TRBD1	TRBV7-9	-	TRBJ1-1	TGTGCCAGCAGCCGTGAGGGACAGGCGAACACTGAAGCTTTCTTT	CASSREGQANTEAFF
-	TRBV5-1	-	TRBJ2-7	TGCGCCAGCAGCACGGGACACACCTACGAGCAGTACTTC	CASSTGHTYEQYF
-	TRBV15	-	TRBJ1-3	TGTGCCACCAGCAGAGATCCCCCACAAGGACCTTTTGGAAACACCATATATTTT	CATSRDPPQGPFGNTIYF
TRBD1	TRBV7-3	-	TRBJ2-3	TGTGCCAGCAGTTTACTGCCGGGACAGGGATTCTCCACAGATACGCAGTATTTT	CASSLLPGQGFSTDTQYF
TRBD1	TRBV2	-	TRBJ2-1	TGTGCCAGCAGCGCCGGGACAGGGGATTTTAATGAGCAGTTCTTC	CASSAGTGDFNEQFF
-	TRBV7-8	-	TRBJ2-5	TGTGCCAGCAGCTTAGTAGGGGGGCGAGAGACCCAGTACTTC	CASSLVGGRETQYF
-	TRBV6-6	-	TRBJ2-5	TGTGCCAGCAGTTACTCGGGGGGCTACCAAGAGACCCAGTACTTC	CASSYSGGYQETQYF
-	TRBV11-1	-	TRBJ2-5	TGTGCCAGCAGCTTAGCGGGGGAAATAATTCAAGAGACCCAGTACTTC	CASSLAGEIIQETQYF
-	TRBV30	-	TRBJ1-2	TGTGCCTGGAGTTTACATTCTAGGGGGAACTATGGCTACACCTTC	CAWSLHSRGNYGYTF
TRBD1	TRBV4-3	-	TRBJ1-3	TGCGCCAGCAGCCAAGGGCCTGGGACAGTCTCTGGAAACACCATATATTTT	CASSQGPGTVSGNTIYF
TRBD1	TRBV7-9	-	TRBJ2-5	TGTGCCAGCAGCCGCCCCCTTACAGGGGGATGGGAGACCCAGTACTTC	CASSRPLTGGWETQYF
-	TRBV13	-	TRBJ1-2	TGTGCCAGCAGCTTAGGGGGCTATGGCTACACCTTC	CASSLGGYGYTF
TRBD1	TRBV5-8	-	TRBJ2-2	TGTGCCAGCAGCTCGACCGGGACAGGGAACACCGGGGAGCTGTTTTTT	CASSSTGTGNTGELFF
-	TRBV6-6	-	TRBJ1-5	TGTGCCAGCAGCCAGGGGTGGGGCAATCAGCCCCAGCATTTT	CASSQGWGNQPQHF
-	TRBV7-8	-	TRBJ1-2	TGTGCCAGCAGCGCCGAATTAGGGTATGGCTACACCTTC	CASSAELGYGYTF
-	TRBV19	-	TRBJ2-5	TGTGCCAGTAGTATAGACGGGGACGGGGAAGAGACCCAGTACTTC	CASSIDGDGEETQYF
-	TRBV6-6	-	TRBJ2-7	TGTGCCAGCACCCCAAGGGGCTCCTACGAGCAGTACTTC	CASTPRGSYEQYF
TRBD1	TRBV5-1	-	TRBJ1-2	TGCGCCAGCAGCCCGAACAGGGGCAGCTATGGCTACACCTTC	CASSPNRGSYGYTF